This TCR beta chain is from a study of T cell responses to AZD1222 COVID-19 vaccine. V lost 5 bases to trimming and J lost 5 bases; unmatched junction nucleotides: 8. The CDR3 has 15 amino acids. From germline, CDR1 is SEHNR and CDR2 FQNEAQ (reference sequence). Method: immunoSEQ multiplex PCR; TCRdb's copy keeps in-frame clones and lacks some. Among some 70,000 clones, around 82% were seen once, and the ten largest hold about 5.8%. The chain is built from TRBV7-9 and TRBJ1-4, with 7 bases aligning to TRBD1. The receptor's source is an adult in good health. The sample was peripheral blood, taken on day 0 of AZD1222 vaccination. CDR3 DNA: TGTGCCAGCAGCCCTCGGGACAGTTTAAATGAAAAACTGTTTTTT. It codes for CASSPRDSLNEKLFF.